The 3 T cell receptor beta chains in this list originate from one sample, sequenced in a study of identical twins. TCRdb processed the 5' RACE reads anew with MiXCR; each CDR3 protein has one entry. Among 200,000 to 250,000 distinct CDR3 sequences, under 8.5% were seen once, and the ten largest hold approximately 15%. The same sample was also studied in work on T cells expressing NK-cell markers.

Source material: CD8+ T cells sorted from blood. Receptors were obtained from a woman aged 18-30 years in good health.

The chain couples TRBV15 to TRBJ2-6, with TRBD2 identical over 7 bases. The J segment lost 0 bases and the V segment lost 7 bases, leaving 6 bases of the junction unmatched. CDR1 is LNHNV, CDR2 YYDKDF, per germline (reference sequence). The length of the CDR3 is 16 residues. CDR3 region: CATNGRFSSGANVLTF. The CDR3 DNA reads TGTGCCACCAACGGGAGGTTTTCCTCTGGGGCCAACGTCCTGACTTTC. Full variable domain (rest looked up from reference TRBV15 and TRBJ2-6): DAMVIQNPRYQVTQFGKPVTLSCSQTLNHNVMYWYQQKSSQAPKLLFHYYDKDFNNEADTPDNFQSRRPNTSFCFLDIRSPGLGDTAMYLCATNGRFSSGANVLTFGAGSRLTVL.

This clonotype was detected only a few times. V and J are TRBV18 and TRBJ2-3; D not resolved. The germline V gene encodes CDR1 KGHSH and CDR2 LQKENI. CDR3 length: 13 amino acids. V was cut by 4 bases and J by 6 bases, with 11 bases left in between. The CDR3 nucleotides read TGTGCCAGCTCACGGAGCAAAATTGATACGCAGTATTTT. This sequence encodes CASSRSKIDTQYF.

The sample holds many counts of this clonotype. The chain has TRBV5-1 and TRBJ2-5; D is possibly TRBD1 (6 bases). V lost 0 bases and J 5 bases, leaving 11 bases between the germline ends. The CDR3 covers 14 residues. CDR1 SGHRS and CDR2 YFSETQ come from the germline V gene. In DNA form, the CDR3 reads TGCGCCAGCAGCTTGGAGACAGGTCTGGAGACCCAGTACTTC. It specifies CASSLETGLETQYF. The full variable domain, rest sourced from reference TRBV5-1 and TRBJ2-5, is KAGVTQTPRYLIKTRGQQVTLSCSPISGHRSVSWYQQTPGQGLQFLFEYFSETQRNKGNFPGRFSGRQFSNSRSEMNVSTLELGDSALYLCASSLETGLETQYFGPGTRLLVL.